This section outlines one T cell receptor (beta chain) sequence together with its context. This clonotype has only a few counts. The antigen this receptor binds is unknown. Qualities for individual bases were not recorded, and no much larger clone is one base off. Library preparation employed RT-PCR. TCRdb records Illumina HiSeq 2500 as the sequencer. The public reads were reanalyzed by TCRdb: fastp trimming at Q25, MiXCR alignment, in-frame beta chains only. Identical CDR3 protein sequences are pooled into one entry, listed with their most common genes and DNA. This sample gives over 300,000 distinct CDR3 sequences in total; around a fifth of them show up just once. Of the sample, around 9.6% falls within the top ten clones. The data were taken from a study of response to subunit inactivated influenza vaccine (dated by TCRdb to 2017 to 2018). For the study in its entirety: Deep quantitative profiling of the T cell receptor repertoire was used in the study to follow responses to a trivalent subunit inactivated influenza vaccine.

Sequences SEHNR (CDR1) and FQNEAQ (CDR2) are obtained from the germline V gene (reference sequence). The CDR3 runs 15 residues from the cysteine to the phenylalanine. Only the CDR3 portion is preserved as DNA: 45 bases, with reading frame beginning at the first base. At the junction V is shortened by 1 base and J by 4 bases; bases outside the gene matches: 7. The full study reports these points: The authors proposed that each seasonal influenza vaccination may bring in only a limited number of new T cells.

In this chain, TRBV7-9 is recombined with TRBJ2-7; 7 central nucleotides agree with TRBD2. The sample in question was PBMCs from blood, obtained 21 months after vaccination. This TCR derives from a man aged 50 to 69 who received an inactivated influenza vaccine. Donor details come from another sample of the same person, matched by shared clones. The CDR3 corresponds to CASSLGAGVAYEQYF. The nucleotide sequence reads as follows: TGTGCCAGCAGCTTAGGTGCGGGAGTGGCTTACGAGCAGTACTTC.